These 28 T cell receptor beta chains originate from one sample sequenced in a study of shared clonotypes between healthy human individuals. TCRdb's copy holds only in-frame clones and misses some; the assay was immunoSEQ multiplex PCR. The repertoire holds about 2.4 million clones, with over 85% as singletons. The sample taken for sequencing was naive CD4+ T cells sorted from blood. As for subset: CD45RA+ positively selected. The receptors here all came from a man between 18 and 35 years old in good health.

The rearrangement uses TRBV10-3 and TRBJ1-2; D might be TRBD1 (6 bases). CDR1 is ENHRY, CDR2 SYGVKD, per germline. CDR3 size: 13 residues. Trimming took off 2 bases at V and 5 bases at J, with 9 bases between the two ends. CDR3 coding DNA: TGTGCCATCAGTGAGGACAGGAGGTATGGCTACACCTTC. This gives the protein CAISEDRRYGYTF.

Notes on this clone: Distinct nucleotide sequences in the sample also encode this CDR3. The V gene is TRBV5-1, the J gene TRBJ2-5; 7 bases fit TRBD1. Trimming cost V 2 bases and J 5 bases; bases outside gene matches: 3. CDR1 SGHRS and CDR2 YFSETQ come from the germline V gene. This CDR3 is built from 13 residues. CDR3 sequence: CASSLGGGETQYF. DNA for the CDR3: TGCGCCAGCAGCTTAGGGGGCGGTGAGACCCAGTACTTC. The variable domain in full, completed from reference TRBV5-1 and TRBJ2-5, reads KAGVTQTPRYLIKTRGQQVTLSCSPISGHRSVSWYQQTPGQGLQFLFEYFSETQRNKGNFPGRFSGRQFSNSRSEMNVSTLELGDSALYLCASSLGGGETQYFGPGTRLLVL.

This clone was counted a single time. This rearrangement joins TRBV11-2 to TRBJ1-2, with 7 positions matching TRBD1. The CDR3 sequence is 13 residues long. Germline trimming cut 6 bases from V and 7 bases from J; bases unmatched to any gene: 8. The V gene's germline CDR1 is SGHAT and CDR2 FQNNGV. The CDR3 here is CASRGGGGGGYTF. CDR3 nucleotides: TGTGCCAGCAGAGGAGGGGGCGGTGGTGGCTACACCTTC.

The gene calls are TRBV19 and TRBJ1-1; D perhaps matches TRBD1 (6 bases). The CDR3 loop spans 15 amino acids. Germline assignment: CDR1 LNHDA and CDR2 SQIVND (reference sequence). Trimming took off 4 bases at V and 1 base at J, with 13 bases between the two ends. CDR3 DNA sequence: TGTGCCAGTAGTACCCGGGGGGCAGGGAACACTGAAGCTTTCTTT. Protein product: CASSTRGAGNTEAFF.

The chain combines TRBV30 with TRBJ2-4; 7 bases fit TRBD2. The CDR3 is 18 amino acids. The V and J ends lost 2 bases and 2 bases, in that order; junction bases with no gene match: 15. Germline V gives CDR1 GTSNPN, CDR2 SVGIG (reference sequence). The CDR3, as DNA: TGTGCCTGGAGTCCCAACATCGGGGGGATTGGGTCCAAAAACATTCAGTACTTC. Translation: CAWSPNIGGIGSKNIQYF.

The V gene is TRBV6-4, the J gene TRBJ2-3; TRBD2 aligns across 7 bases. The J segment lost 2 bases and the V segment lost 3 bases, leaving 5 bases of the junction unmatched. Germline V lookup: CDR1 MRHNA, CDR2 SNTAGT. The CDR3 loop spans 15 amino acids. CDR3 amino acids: CASSETGGYTDTQYF. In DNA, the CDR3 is TGTGCCAGCAGTGAAACGGGAGGATACACAGATACGCAGTATTTT.

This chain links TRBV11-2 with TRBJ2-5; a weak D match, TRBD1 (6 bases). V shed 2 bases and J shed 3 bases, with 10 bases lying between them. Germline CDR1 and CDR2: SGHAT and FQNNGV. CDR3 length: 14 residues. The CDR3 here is CASSLQGREETQYF. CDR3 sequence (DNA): TGTGCCAGCAGCTTACAGGGGCGCGAAGAGACCCAGTACTTC. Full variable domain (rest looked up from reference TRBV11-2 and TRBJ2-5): EAGVAQSPRYKIIEKRQSVAFWCNPISGHATLYWYQQILGQGPKLLIQFQNNGVVDDSQLPKDRFSAERLKGVDSTLKIQPAKLEDSAVYLCASSLQGREETQYFGPGTRLLVL.

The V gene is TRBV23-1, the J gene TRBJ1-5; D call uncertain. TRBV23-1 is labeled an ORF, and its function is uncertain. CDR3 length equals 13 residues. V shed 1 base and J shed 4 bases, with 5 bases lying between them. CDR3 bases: TGCGCCAGCAGTCAATGGAAAAATCAGCCCCAGCATTTT. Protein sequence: CASSQWKNQPQHF.

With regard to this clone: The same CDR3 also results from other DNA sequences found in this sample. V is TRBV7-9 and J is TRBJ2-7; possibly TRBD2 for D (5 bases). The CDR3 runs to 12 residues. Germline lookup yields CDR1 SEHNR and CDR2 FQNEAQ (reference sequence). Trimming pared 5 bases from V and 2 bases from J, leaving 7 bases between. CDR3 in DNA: TGTGCCAGCAGCGCCGGGGCCTACGAGCAGTACTTC. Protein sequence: CASSAGAYEQYF.

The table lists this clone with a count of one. CDR3 amino acids: CASSEGTGDPGNSPLHF. CDR3 DNA: TGTGCCAGCAGCGAGGGAACAGGGGACCCCGGGAATTCACCCCTCCACTTT. The chain links TRBV9 to TRBJ1-6; TRBD1 agrees at 7 bases. V lost 3 bases and J lost 7; bases outside the gene matches: 13. The CDR3 runs to 17 residues. Per the germline V gene, CDR1 is SGDLS and CDR2 is YYNGEE.

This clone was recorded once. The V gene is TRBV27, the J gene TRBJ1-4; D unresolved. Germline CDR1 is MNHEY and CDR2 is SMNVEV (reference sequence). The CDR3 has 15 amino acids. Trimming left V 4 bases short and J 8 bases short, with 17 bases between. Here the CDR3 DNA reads TGTGCCAGCAGTTCCCGGGCGCCTCTGAAAGAAAAACTGTTTTTT. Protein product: CASSSRAPLKEKLFF.

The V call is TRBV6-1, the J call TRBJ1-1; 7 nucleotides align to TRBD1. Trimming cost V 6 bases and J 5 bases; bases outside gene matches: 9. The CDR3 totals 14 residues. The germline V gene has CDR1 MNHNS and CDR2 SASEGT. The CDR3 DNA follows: TGTGCCAGCAGCCTGGGACAGCGAGGGACTGAAGCTTTCTTT. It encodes CASSLGQRGTEAFF.

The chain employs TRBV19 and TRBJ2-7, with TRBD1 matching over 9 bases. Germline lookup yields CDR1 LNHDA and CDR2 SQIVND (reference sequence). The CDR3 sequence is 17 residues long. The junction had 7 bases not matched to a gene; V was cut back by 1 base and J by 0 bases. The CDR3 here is CASSIVGTGPTSYEQYF. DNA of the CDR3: TGTGCCAGTAGTATAGTCGGGACAGGGCCCACCTCCTACGAGCAGTACTTC. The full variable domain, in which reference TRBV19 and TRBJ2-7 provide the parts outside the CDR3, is DGGITQSPKYLFRKEGQNVTLSCEQNLNHDAMYWYRQDPGQGLRLIYYSQIVNDFQKGDIAEGYSVSREKKESFPLTVTSAQKNPTAFYLCASSIVGTGPTSYEQYFGPGTRLTVT.

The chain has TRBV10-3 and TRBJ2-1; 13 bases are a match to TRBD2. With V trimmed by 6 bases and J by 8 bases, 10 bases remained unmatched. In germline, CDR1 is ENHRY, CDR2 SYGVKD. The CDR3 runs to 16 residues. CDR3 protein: CAISPGLAGPRYEQFF. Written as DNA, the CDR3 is TGTGCCATCAGCCCGGGACTAGCGGGGCCCCGCTATGAGCAGTTCTTC.

CDR3 in DNA: TGTGCCAGCAGTCCTCATTGGACAGGGGACGGAAACACCATATATTTT. Protein sequence: CASSPHWTGDGNTIYF. This chain uses TRBV9 with TRBJ1-3; 9 bases agree with TRBD1. Germline loops: CDR1 SGDLS, CDR2 YYNGEE. The CDR3 contains 16 residues. V shed 5 bases and J 4 bases; nucleotides not matched to a gene: 10.

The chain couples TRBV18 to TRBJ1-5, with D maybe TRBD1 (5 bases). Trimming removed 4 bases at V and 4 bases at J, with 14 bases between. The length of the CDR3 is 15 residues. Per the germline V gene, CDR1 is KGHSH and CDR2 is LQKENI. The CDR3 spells CASSQTTAPNQPQHF. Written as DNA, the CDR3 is TGTGCCAGCTCACAGACGACAGCTCCGAATCAGCCCCAGCATTTT.

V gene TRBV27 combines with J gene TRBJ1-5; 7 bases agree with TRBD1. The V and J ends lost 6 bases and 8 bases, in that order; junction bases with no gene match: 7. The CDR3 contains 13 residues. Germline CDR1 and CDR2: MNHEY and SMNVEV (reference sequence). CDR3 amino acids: CASRLGGWEPQHF. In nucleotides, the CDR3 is TGTGCCAGCAGACTAGGGGGCTGGGAGCCCCAGCATTTT.

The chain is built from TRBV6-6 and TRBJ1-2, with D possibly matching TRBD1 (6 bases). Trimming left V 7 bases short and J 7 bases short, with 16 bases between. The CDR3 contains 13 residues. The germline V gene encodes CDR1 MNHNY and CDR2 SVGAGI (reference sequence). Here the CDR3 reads CASTEGGSPGYTF. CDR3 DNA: TGTGCCAGCACCGAAGGGGGGTCCCCTGGCTACACCTTC.

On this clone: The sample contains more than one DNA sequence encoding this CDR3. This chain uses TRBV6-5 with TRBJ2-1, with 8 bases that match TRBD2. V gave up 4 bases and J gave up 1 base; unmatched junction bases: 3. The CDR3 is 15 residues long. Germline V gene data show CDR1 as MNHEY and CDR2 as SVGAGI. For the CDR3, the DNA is TGTGCCAGCAGTTCCTCGGGGGGGTCCTACAATGAGCAGTTCTTC. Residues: CASSSSGGSYNEQFF.

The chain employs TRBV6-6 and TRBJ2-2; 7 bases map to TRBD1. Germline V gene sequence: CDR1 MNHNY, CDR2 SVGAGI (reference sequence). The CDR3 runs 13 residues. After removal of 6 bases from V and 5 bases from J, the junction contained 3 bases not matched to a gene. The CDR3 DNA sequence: TGTGCCAGCAGAGACAGGGTTACCGGGGAGCTGTTTTTT. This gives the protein CASRDRVTGELFF.

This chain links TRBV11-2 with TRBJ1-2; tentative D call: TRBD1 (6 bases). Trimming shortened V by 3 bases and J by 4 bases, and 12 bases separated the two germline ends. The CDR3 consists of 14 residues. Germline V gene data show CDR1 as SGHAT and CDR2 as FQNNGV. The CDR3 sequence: CASSFSTGIYGYTF. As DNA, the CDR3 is TGTGCCAGCAGCTTCTCTACAGGGATCTATGGCTACACCTTC.

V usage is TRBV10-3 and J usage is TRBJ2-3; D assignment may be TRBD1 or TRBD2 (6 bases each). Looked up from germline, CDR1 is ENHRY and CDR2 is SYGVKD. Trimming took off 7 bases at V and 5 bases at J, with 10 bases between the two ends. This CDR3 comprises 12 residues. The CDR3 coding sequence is TGTGCCATCAAGGGGGGAAAAGATACGCAGTATTTT. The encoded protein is CAIKGGKDTQYF.

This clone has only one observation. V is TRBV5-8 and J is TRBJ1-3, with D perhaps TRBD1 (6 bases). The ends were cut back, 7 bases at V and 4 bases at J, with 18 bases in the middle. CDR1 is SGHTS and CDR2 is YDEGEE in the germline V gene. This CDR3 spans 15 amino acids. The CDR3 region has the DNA TGTGCCAGCCCACCAGGGCAGGGGAAAGGAAACACCATATATTTT. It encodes CASPPGQGKGNTIYF.

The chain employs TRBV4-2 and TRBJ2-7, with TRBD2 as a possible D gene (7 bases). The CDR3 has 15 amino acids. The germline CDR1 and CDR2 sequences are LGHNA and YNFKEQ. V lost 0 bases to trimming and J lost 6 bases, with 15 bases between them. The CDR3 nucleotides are TGTGCCAGCAGCCAAGATTTGTGGGGGGGGCTCGAGCAGTACTTC. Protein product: CASSQDLWGGLEQYF.

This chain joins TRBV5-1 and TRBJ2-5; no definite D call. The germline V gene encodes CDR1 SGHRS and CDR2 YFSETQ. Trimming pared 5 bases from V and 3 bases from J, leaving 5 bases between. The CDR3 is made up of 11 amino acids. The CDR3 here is CASSIEETQYF. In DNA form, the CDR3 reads TGCGCCAGCAGTATCGAAGAGACCCAGTACTTC. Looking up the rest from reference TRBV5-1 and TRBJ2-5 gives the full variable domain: KAGVTQTPRYLIKTRGQQVTLSCSPISGHRSVSWYQQTPGQGLQFLFEYFSETQRNKGNFPGRFSGRQFSNSRSEMNVSTLELGDSALYLCASSIEETQYFGPGTRLLVL.

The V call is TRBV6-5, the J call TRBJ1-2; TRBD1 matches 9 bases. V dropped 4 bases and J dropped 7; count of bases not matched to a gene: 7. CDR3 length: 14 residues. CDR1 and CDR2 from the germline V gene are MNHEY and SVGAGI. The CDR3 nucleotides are TGTGCCAGCAGTTGCCTCACAGGGGGCTGTGGCTACACCTTC. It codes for CASSCLTGGCGYTF.

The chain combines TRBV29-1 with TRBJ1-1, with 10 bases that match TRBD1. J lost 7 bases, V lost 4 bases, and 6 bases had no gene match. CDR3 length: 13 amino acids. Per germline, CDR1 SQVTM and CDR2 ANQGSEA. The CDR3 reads CSVVRQGAVEAFF. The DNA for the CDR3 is TGCAGCGTTGTTAGACAGGGGGCCGTTGAAGCTTTCTTT. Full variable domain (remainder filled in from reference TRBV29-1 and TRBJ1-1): SAVISQKPSRDICQRGTSLTIQCQVDSQVTMMFWYRQQPGQSLTLIATANQGSEATYESGFVIDKFPISRPNLTFSTLTVSNMSPEDSSIYLCSVVRQGAVEAFFGQGTRLTVV.

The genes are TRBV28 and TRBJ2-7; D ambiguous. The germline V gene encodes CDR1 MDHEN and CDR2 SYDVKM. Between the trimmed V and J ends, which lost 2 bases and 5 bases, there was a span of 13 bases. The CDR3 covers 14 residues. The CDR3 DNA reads TGTGCCAGCAGTTTAAGTCCGGGTATCGACGAGCAGTACTTC. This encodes CASSLSPGIDEQYF.